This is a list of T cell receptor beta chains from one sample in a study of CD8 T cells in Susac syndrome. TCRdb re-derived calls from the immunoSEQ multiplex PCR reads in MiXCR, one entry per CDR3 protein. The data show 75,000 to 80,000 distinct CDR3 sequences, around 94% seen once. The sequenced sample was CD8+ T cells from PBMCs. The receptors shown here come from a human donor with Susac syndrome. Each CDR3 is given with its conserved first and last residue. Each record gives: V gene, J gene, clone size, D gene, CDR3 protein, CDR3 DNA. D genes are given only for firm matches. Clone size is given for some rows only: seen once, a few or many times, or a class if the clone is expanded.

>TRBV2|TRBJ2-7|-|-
CASRETGASSYEQYF
TGTGCCAGCAGGGAGACAGGCGCAAGCTCCTACGAGCAGTACTTC
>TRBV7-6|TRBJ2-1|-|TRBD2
CASSFERGPNEQFF
TGTGCCAGCAGCTTCGAGCGGGGGCCCAATGAGCAGTTCTTC
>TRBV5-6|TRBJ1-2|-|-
CASSEAGTLGGYTF
TGTGCCAGCAGCGAAGCCGGGACACTCGGCGGCTACACCTTC
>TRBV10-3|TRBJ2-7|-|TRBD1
CAILGQGREQYF
TGTGCCATCCTGGGACAGGGGAGGGAGCAGTACTTC
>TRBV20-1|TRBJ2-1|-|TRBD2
CSASGGTDNEQFF
TGCAGTGCCTCGGGGGGGACCGACAATGAGCAGTTCTTC
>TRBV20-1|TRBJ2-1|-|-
CSARDRAGRGLDEQFF
TGCAGTGCTAGAGATCGGGCGGGCCGGGGCTTGGATGAGCAGTTCTTC
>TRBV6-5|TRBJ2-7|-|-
CASSYASSYEQYF
TGTGCCAGCAGTTACGCCAGCTCCTACGAGCAGTACTTC
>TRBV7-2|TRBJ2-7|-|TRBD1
CASSPGTGGHSSYEQYF
TGTGCCAGCAGCCCGGGAACAGGGGGCCATAGCTCCTACGAGCAGTACTTC
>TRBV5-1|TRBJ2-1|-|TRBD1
CASRVDRGSYNEQFF
TGCGCCAGCAGGGTTGACAGGGGCTCCTACAATGAGCAGTTCTTC
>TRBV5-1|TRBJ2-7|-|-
CASSFEGQKRDEQYF
TGCGCCAGCAGCTTTGAAGGGCAGAAGAGGGACGAGCAGTACTTC
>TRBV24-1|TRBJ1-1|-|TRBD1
CATRGQGTYEAFF
TGTGCCACCAGAGGACAGGGGACTTATGAAGCTTTCTTT
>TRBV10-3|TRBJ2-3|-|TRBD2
CAISESNPSGPDTQYF
TGTGCCATCAGTGAGTCGAACCCTAGCGGGCCCGATACGCAGTATTTT
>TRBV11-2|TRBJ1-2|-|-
CASSLTGPREGYTF
TGTGCCAGCAGCTTAACAGGGCCCAGGGAGGGCTACACCTTC
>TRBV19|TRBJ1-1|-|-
CASNGMIRGNTEAFF
TGTGCCAGTAACGGAATGATCAGGGGGAACACTGAAGCTTTCTTT
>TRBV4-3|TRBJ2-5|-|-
CASSQDAGQETQYF
TGCGCCAGCAGCCAAGACGCCGGTCAAGAGACCCAGTACTTC
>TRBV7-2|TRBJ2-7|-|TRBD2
CASSLGLSYEQYF
TGTGCCAGCAGCTTGGGACTATCCTACGAGCAGTACTTC
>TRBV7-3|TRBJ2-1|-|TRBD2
CASSLSTSWYNEQFF
TGTGCCAGCAGCTTATCGACTAGCTGGTACAATGAGCAGTTCTTC
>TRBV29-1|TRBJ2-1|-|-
CSVDLGYNEQFF
TGCAGCGTTGATCTGGGCTACAATGAGCAGTTCTTC
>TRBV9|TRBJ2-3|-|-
CASSVGSGVDTQYF
TGTGCCAGCAGCGTAGGGTCAGGGGTAGATACGCAGTATTTT
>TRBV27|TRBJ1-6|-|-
CASSLGLNSPLHF
TGTGCCAGCAGTTTGGGTTTAAATTCACCCCTCCACTTT
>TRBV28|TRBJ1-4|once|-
CASSPPRGKLFF
TGTGCCAGCAGTCCTCCTCGGGGAAAACTGTTTTTT
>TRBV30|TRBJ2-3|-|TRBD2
CAWSAGLAGEDTQYF
TGTGCCTGGAGTGCCGGTCTAGCGGGGGAGGATACGCAGTATTTT
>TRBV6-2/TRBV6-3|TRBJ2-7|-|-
CASSFFRTPGEQYF
TGTGCCAGCAGTTTCTTCAGGACCCCGGGGGAGCAGTACTTC
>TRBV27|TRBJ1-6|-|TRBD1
CASSPIQGSSPLHF
TGTGCCAGCAGTCCGATACAGGGGTCTTCACCCCTCCACTTT
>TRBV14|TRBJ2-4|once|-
CASSHQTSAKNIQYF
TGTGCCAGCAGCCACCAGACATCAGCCAAAAACATTCAGTACTTC
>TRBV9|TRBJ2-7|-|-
CASSAAGAGRGEQYF
TGTGCCAGCAGCGCGGCAGGGGCCGGTAGGGGCGAGCAGTACTTC
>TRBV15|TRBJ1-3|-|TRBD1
CATSRTGTGNTIYF
TGTGCCACCAGCAGGACAGGGACTGGAAACACCATATATTTT
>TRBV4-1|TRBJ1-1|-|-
CASSPGHGATEAFF
TGCGCCAGCAGCCCCGGACATGGAGCGACTGAAGCTTTCTTT
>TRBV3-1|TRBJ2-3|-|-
CASSQDRGGSKDTQYF
TGTGCCAGCAGCCAAGATAGGGGGGGAAGTAAAGATACGCAGTATTTT
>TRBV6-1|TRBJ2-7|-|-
CASSPPVYEQYF
TGTGCCAGCAGCCCGCCAGTCTACGAGCAGTACTTC
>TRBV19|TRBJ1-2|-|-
CASRPTDYGYTF
TGTGCCAGTCGACCCACGGACTATGGCTACACCTTC
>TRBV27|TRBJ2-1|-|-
CASSLNRWDEQFF
TGTGCCAGCAGTTTAAACAGGTGGGATGAGCAGTTCTTC
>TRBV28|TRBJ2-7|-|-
CASRDWEEQYF
TGTGCCAGCCGCGACTGGGAAGAGCAGTACTTC
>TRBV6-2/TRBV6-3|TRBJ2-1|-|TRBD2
CASKLGGGIYNEQFF
TGTGCCAGCAAACTCGGCGGGGGGATCTACAATGAGCAGTTCTTC
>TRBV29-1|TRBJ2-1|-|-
CSVEYGTLVDEQFF
TGCAGCGTTGAATATGGGACGCTTGTGGATGAGCAGTTCTTC
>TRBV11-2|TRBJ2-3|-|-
CASSSIGGWGDTQYF
TGTGCCAGCAGCTCGATAGGGGGTTGGGGGGATACGCAGTATTTT
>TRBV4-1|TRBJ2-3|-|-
CASSQDGGHWTQYF
TGCGCCAGCAGCCAAGATGGAGGACACTGGACGCAGTATTTT
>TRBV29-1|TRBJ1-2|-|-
CSLDLGAGLGYTF
TGCAGCCTTGATCTTGGGGCAGGGCTTGGCTACACCTTC
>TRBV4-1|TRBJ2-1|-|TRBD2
CASSQILSGGPYNEQFF
TGCGCCAGCAGCCAAATACTTAGCGGGGGCCCCTACAATGAGCAGTTCTTC
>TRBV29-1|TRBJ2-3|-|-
CSVEPGITDTQYF
TGCAGCGTTGAGCCGGGAATCACAGATACGCAGTATTTT
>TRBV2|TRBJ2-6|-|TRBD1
CASSGDGTGTSSGANVLTF
TGTGCCAGCAGTGGGGACGGGACAGGGACGTCCTCCGGGGCCAACGTCCTGACTTTC
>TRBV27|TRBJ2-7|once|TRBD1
CASSVSRTGGYEQYF
TGTGCCAGCTCCGTGTCCCGGACAGGGGGCTACGAGCAGTACTTC